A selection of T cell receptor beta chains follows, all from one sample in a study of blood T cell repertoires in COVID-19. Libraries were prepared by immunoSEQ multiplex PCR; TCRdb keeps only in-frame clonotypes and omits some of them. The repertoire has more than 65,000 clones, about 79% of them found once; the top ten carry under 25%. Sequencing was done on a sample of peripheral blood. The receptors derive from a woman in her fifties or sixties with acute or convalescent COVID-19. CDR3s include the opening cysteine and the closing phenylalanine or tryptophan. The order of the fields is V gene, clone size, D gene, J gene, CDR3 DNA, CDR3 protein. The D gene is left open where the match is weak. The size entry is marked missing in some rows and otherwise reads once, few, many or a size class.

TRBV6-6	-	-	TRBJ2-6	TGTGCCAGCAGTTACTCAGGGGCTGGGGCCAACGTCCTGACTTTC	CASSYSGAGANVLTF
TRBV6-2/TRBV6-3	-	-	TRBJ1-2	TGTGCCAGCAGTTATCGGGGTGGGAACTATGGCCACACCTTC	CASSYRGGNYGHTF
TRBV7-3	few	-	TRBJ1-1	TGTGCCAGCAGCTACAGCGGGAACACTGAAGCTTTCTTT	CASSYSGNTEAFF
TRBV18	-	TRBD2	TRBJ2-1	TGTGCCAGCTCTCCCCTGACTAGCAGCTCCTACAATGAGCAGTTCTTC	CASSPLTSSSYNEQFF
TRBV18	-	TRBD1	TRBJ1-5	TGTGCCAGCTCAACAGGGGATCAGCCCCAGCATTTT	CASSTGDQPQHF
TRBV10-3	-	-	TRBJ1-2	TGTGCCATCAGTGAGTCGAGCGCCGGGGGCTACACCTTC	CAISESSAGGYTF
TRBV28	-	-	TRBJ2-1	TGTGCCAGCAGTTTGTACACCTACAATGAGCAGTTCTTC	CASSLYTYNEQFF
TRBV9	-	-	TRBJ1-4	TGTGCCAGTGGCCTTGATGAAAAACTGTTTTTT	CASGLDEKLFF
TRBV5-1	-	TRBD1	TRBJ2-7	TGCGCCAGCAGCCCCAGTCGGGCAGGGGGCGAGCAGTACTTC	CASSPSRAGGEQYF
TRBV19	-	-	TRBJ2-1	TGTGCCAGTAGTATAGATCGCGGGTCCTCCTACAATGAGCAGTTCTTC	CASSIDRGSSYNEQFF
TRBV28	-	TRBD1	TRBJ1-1	TGTGCCAGCAGACGGGACAGTTCGCTTGGGAACACTGAAGCTTTCTTT	CASRRDSSLGNTEAFF
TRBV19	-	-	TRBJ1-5	TGTGCCAGTAGGGTACGAGGGCGAAAGGGACCCCAGCATTTT	CASRVRGRKGPQHF
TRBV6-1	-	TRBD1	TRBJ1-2	TGTGCCAGCAGTGAAGCGGACAGGTTCCTTAACTATGGCTACACCTTC	CASSEADRFLNYGYTF
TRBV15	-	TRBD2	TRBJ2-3	TGTGCCACCAGCCCGGGGGGTCAATTCACAGATACGCAGTATTTT	CATSPGGQFTDTQYF
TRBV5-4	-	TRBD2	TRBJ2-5	TGTGCCAGCAGCCGGGAGGGCAGGGCCGAGACCCAGTACTTC	CASSREGRAETQYF
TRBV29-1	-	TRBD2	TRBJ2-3	TGCAGCGTTCACAGCGGGAGTACGCAGTATTTT	CSVHSGSTQYF
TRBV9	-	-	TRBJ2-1	TGTGCCAGCAGCGTAGGTTGGAGGGATGAGCAGTTCTTC	CASSVGWRDEQFF
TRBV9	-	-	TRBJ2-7	TGTGCCAGCAGCGTGAGCTCCCGGGGAGATTTCGAGCAGTACTTC	CASSVSSRGDFEQYF
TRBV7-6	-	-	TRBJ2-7	TGTGCCAGCAGCTTAGCATCAAGTAGCGCGATCTCACTCCACGAGCAGTACTTC	CASSLASSSAISLHEQYF
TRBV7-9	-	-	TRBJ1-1	TGTGCCAGCAGCCCGGACAGAATATTGACTGAAGCTTTCTTT	CASSPDRILTEAFF
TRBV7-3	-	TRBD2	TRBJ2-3	TGTGCCAGCAGCGAGGGCCCCACCGGGGGGACCATCACAGATACGCAGTATTTT	CASSEGPTGGTITDTQYF
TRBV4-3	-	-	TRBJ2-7	TGCGCCAGCAGCCAAGTTTTACTCCTCGAGCAGTACTTC	CASSQVLLLEQYF
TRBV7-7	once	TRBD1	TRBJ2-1	TGTGCTAGCAGCCTGGGACAGGGGGCGTACAATGAGCAGTTCTTC	CASSLGQGAYNEQFF
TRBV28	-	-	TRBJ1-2	TGTGCCAGCAGACTAACGGACGCCGGAGGCTATGGCTACACCTTC	CASRLTDAGGYGYTF
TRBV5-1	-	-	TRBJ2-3	TGCGCCAGCAGCCTCGGACTGCGCACAGATACGCAGTATTTT	CASSLGLRTDTQYF
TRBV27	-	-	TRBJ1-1	TGTGCCAGCAGTGCTCCGGGTATAGGCACTGAAGCTTTCTTT	CASSAPGIGTEAFF
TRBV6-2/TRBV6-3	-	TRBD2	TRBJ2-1	TGTGCCAGCAGTTCACCGGGACTAGCTGGTGAGCAGTTCTTC	CASSSPGLAGEQFF
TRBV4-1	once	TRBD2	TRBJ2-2	TGCGCCAGCAGCCAAGTTTTCGGGGGGACCGGGGAGCTGTTTTTT	CASSQVFGGTGELFF
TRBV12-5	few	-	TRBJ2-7	TGTGCTAGTGGTTTTCTCCGGGACATCACCTACGAGCAGTACTTC	CASGFLRDITYEQYF
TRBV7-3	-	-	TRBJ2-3	TGTGCCAGCAGCTTAACGTTCCCAGGGGAAGGAACAGATACGCAGTATTTT	CASSLTFPGEGTDTQYF
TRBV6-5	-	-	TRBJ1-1	TGTGCCAGCAGAGGGCCCTCGGGACTTAACACTGAAGCTTTCTTT	CASRGPSGLNTEAFF
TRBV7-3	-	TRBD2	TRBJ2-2	TGTGCCAGCAGCACAGGACTAGCGGGAGGGAGCACCGGGGAGCTGTTTTTT	CASSTGLAGGSTGELFF
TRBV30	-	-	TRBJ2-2	TGTGCCTGGGCGGGTCCCGGGGAGCTGTTTTTT	CAWAGPGELFF
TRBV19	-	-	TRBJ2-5	TGTGCCAGTAGCTTCGGACTGCAAGAGACCCAGTACTTC	CASSFGLQETQYF
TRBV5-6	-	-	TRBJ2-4	TGTGCCAGCAGCACCCAACCGGAGGACATTCAGTACTTC	CASSTQPEDIQYF
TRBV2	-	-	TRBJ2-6	TGTGCCAGCAGTCGAGACAGCTCTGGGGCCAACGTCCTGACTTTC	CASSRDSSGANVLTF
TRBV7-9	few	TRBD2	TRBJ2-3	TGTGCCAGCAGGGCGGGGGACACAGATACGCAGTATTTT	CASRAGDTDTQYF
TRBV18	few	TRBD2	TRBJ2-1	TGTGCCAGCTCACCGATGGGAGGGACTAGCGGGGAGTACAATGAGCAGTTCTTC	CASSPMGGTSGEYNEQFF
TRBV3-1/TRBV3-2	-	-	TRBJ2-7	TGTGCCAGCAGCCAAGCCTCCGACAGGATGTACGAGCAGTACTTC	CASSQASDRMYEQYF
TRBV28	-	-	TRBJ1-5	TGTGCCAGCAGCTACGTAGGGGGACAGCCCCAGCATTTT	CASSYVGGQPQHF
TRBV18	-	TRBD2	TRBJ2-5	TGTGCCAGCTCACCAGCAGGGACTAAACAAGAGACCCAGTACTTC	CASSPAGTKQETQYF
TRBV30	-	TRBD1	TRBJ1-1	TGTGCCTGGAGTCCCCGGACAGGTGGAGCTTTCTTT	CAWSPRTGGAFF
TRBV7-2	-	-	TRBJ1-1	TGTGCCAGCAGCTACCTTCGGCGGACTGAAGCTTTCTTT	CASSYLRRTEAFF
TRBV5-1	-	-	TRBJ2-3	TGCGCCAGCAGCTTGGACCCCGGGGGAGATACGCAGTATTTT	CASSLDPGGDTQYF
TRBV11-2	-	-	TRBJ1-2	TGTGCCAGCAGCGTACAGGGAAGGGACGGCTACACCTTC	CASSVQGRDGYTF
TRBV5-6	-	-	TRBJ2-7	TGTGCCAGCAGCCCGGAGTTAGGAGTAGGCAGCTCCTACGAGCAGTACTTC	CASSPELGVGSSYEQYF
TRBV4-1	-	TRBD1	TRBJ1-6	TGCGCCAGCAGCCAAGATCCGGCCGGGACAGATAATTCACCCCTCCACTTT	CASSQDPAGTDNSPLHF
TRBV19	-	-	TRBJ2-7	TGTGCCAGTAGTAATAAAGCCGGGATCTACGAGCAGTACTTC	CASSNKAGIYEQYF
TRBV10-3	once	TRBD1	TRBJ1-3	TGTGCCATCAGCAAGTCCGGACAGGGGGCTGGAAACACCATATATTTT	CAISKSGQGAGNTIYF
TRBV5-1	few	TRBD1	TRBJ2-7	TGCGCCAGCAGCTCCCGGACAGGTGGAGACGAGCAGTACTTC	CASSSRTGGDEQYF